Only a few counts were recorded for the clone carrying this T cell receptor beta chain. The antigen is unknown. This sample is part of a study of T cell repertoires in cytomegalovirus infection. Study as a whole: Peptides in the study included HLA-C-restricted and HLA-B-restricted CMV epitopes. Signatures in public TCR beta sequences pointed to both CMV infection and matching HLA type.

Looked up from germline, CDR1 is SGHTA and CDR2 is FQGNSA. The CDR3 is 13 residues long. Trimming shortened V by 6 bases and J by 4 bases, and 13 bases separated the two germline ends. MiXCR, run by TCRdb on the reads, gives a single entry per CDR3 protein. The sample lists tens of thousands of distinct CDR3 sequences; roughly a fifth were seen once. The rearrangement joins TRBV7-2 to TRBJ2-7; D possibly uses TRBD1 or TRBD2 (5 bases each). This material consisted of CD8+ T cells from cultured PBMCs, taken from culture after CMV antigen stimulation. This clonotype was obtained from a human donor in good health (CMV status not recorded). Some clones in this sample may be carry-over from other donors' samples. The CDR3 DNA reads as TGTGCCAGCAGATTCCTGGGGGTGTACGAGCAGTACTTC. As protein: CASRFLGVYEQYF.